Shown below are 22 T cell receptor beta chains from a single sample sequenced in a study of cytomegalovirus exposure and HLA in healthy donors. PCR was performed using 60 Vbeta and 13 Jbeta primers. Clones were read by immunoSEQ multiplex PCR, and TCRdb kept only the in-frame ones, dropping some. The sample spans roughly 200,000 clones; the ten largest clones claim 1.1%. Material: PBMCs. The source of these receptors is a girl aged 2-9 years in good health and CMV-seropositive.

The V gene is TRBV19, the J gene TRBJ2-3; TRBD2 matches at 14 bases. CDR1 is LNHDA and CDR2 is SQIVND in the germline V gene (reference sequence). The CDR3 spans 18 residues. The trim removed 4 bases at V and 0 bases at J, leaving 6 bases unmatched. The CDR3 region is CASSNGLAGGSSTDTQYF. DNA for the CDR3: TGTGCCAGTAGTAACGGACTAGCGGGAGGTTCTAGCACAGATACGCAGTATTTT.

The chain has TRBV7-9 and TRBJ2-1; the match to TRBD2 covers 15 bases. V lost 5 bases, J lost 2 bases, and 7 bases stayed unmatched. This CDR3 has 18 residues. From germline, CDR1 is SEHNR and CDR2 FQNEAQ (reference sequence). The CDR3 nucleotides are TGTGCCAGCAGCCGGGGACTAGCGGGAGGATCCCCCTACAATGAGCAGTTCTTC. Residues: CASSRGLAGGSPYNEQFF. The whole variable domain, filled in from reference TRBV7-9 and TRBJ2-1, reads DTGVSQNPRHKITKRGQNVTFRCDPISEHNRLYWYRQTLGQGPEFLTYFQNEAQLEKSRLLSDRFSAERPKGSFSTLEIQRTEQGDSAMYLCASSRGLAGGSPYNEQFFGPGTRLTVL.

The rearrangement uses TRBV19 and TRBJ1-1; 8 bases match TRBD1. V shed 8 bases and J 4 bases; nucleotides not matched to a gene: 6. This CDR3 has 13 amino acids. In germline, CDR1 is LNHDA, CDR2 SQIVND (reference sequence). In DNA form, the CDR3 reads TGTGCCAGTCAGGGGGCGGAGGGCACTGAAGCTTTCTTT. Translating it yields CASQGAEGTEAFF. The full variable domain, completed using reference TRBV19 and TRBJ1-1, is DGGITQSPKYLFRKEGQNVTLSCEQNLNHDAMYWYRQDPGQGLRLIYYSQIVNDFQKGDIAEGYSVSREKKESFPLTVTSAQKNPTAFYLCASQGAEGTEAFFGQGTRLTVV.

V and J are TRBV18 and TRBJ2-5, with 15 nucleotides matching TRBD2. CDR1 and CDR2 from the germline V gene are KGHSH and LQKENI. The CDR3 consists of 16 residues. J lost 2 bases, V lost 5 bases, and 3 bases had no gene match. The CDR3 sequence: CASSSGLAGGQETQYF. The CDR3 DNA reads as TGTGCCAGCTCATCAGGACTAGCGGGAGGGCAAGAGACCCAGTACTTC.

The V and J genes are TRBV5-4 and TRBJ2-5, with a tentative D call TRBD2 (6 bases). The V end was cut by 4 bases, the J end by 5 bases, with 18 bases between. The CDR3 is made up of 15 amino acids. CDR1 and CDR2 (germline): SGHNT, YYREEE (reference sequence). CDR3 bases: TGTGCCAGCAGCGTTGAACGGGAGATCCGGGAGACCCAGTACTTC. Translating it yields CASSVEREIRETQYF. The whole variable domain, filled in from reference TRBV5-4 and TRBJ2-5, reads ETGVTQSPTHLIKTRGQQVTLRCSSQSGHNTVSWYQQALGQGPQFIFQYYREEENGRGNFPPRFSGLQFPNYSSELNVNALELDDSALYLCASSVEREIRETQYFGPGTRLLVL.

The rearrangement uses TRBV30 and TRBJ2-1; possibly TRBD1 for D (5 bases). The germline V gene has CDR1 GTSNPN and CDR2 SVGIG (reference sequence). The CDR3 is 12 residues long. Trimming shortened V by 4 bases and J by 6 bases, and 10 bases separated the two germline ends. CDR3 DNA sequence: TGTGCCTGGAACACAGGTGGCAATGAGCAGTTCTTC. It codes for CAWNTGGNEQFF.

This rearrangement joins TRBV5-1 to TRBJ2-3; 7 bases match TRBD1. J was trimmed by 0 bases and V by 3 bases; bases with no gene match: 7. The germline V gene encodes CDR1 SGHRS and CDR2 YFSETQ. The CDR3 sequence is 16 residues long. CDR3 nucleotide sequence: TGCGCCAGCAGCTCCTACGGGACAGCGAGCACAGATACGCAGTATTTT. It codes for CASSSYGTASTDTQYF.

The rearrangement joins TRBV7-8 to TRBJ2-2, with 9 bases identical to TRBD1. This CDR3 spans 17 amino acids. With V trimmed by 1 base and J by 4 bases, 7 bases remained unmatched. From germline, CDR1 is SGHVS and CDR2 FQNEAQ. CDR3 sequence: CASSLGATGQGTGELFF. CDR3 nucleotides: TGTGCCAGCAGCTTAGGAGCTACGGGACAGGGCACCGGGGAGCTGTTTTTT.

J is TRBJ1-4 and V is TRBV5-1; D is unclear. CDR1 SGHRS and CDR2 YFSETQ come from the germline V gene. The CDR3 is 17 amino acids. V lost 3 bases and J lost 7, with 22 bases in between. CDR3 in amino acids: CASSYGPTETGSEKLFF. Here the CDR3 DNA reads TGCGCCAGCAGCTACGGCCCAACCGAAACGGGTAGTGAAAAACTGTTTTTT.

The genes are TRBV9 and TRBJ2-7, with D possibly being TRBD2 (6 bases). Germline CDR1 SGDLS, CDR2 YYNGEE. Deletions cut 0 bases from V and 3 bases from J, with 19 bases between. The CDR3 is 17 residues long. Here the CDR3 reads CASSVEGIAGGDYEQYF. For the CDR3, the DNA is TGTGCCAGCAGCGTAGAAGGGATAGCAGGAGGGGACTACGAGCAGTACTTC.

The rearrangement uses TRBV28 and TRBJ1-1, with 8 bases lining up with TRBD1. J was trimmed by 1 base and V by 3 bases; bases with no gene match: 13. This CDR3 comprises 18 residues. Looked up from germline, CDR1 is MDHEN and CDR2 is SYDVKM. CDR3 protein: CASSFMGLQDRANTEAFF. The CDR3 DNA reads TGTGCCAGCAGTTTTATGGGCCTTCAGGACAGGGCGAACACTGAAGCTTTCTTT. The full variable domain, with the rest looked up from reference TRBV28 and TRBJ1-1, is DVKVTQSSRYLVKRTGEKVFLECVQDMDHENMFWYRQDPGLGLRLIYFSYDVKMKEKGDIPEGYSVSREKKERFSLILESASTNQTSMYLCASSFMGLQDRANTEAFFGQGTRLTVV.

J is TRBJ2-1 and V is TRBV19; TRBD1 might be the D (5 bases). The CDR3 sequence is 15 residues long. V was trimmed by 3 bases and J by 0 bases, leaving 9 bases between them. Germline lookup yields CDR1 LNHDA and CDR2 SQIVND (reference sequence). The CDR3 DNA reads as TGTGCCAGTAGTATGACAGTGACCTCCTACAATGAGCAGTTCTTC. Amino acid sequence: CASSMTVTSYNEQFF.

The chain combines TRBV28 with TRBJ1-4; 8 bases line up with TRBD1. Germline V CDR1 and CDR2: MDHEN, SYDVKM. The CDR3 is 14 residues long. J gave up 4 bases and V 3 bases, and 1 base lay outside the gene matches. DNA of the CDR3: TGTGCCAGCAGTTTCACAGGGGGTAATGAAAAACTGTTTTTT. It yields the protein CASSFTGGNEKLFF.

The V gene is TRBV5-1, the J gene TRBJ2-2; 9 bases are a match to TRBD1. V gave up 4 bases and J gave up 4 bases; unmatched junction bases: 5. The germline V gene encodes CDR1 SGHRS and CDR2 YFSETQ. The CDR3 has 15 amino acids. The chain's CDR3 is CASSALTGGTGELFF. CDR3 coding DNA: TGCGCCAGCAGCGCACTGACAGGGGGCACCGGGGAGCTGTTTTTT.

The rearrangement links TRBV18 to TRBJ1-2; TRBD1 might be the D (6 bases). CDR1 is KGHSH and CDR2 is LQKENI in the germline V gene. Trimming cost V 0 bases and J 2 bases, with 7 bases left between them. The CDR3 loop spans 14 amino acids. The CDR3 spells CASSPPQGNYGYTF. CDR3 nucleotide sequence: TGTGCCAGCTCACCACCGCAGGGGAACTATGGCTACACCTTC.

V gene TRBV5-1 combines with J gene TRBJ2-4, with a tentative D call TRBD1 (6 bases). The germline gives CDR1 SGHRS, CDR2 YFSETQ. V was cut by 6 bases and J by 11 bases, with 18 bases left in between. This CDR3 comprises 13 residues. As DNA, the CDR3 is TGCGCCAGCACGGAATGGCAGGGGTCGGTTCAGTACTTC. Its protein product is CASTEWQGSVQYF.

This rearrangement joins TRBV28 to TRBJ2-2; 8 bases fit TRBD2. CDR3 length: 12 amino acids. Germline V gene data show CDR1 as MDHEN and CDR2 as SYDVKM. CDR3 DNA sequence: TGTACCGCGGGAGGCCACACCGGGGAGCTGTTTTTT. It specifies CTAGGHTGELFF.

With respect to this clone: Mismatch with germline at one junction end may stem from a read error. The chain has TRBV7-2 and TRBJ1-4, with TRBD1 as a possible D gene (5 bases). CDR3 length: 15 residues. Looked up from germline, CDR1 is SGHTA and CDR2 is FQGNSA. CDR3 region: CASSELGGVGEKLFF. The CDR3 DNA reads as TGTGCCAGCAGCGAACTGGGAGGGGTGGGCGAAAAACTATTTTTT.

J is TRBJ1-2 and V is TRBV7-2; D not certain. In germline, CDR1 is SGHTA, CDR2 FQGNSA. The CDR3 spans 12 residues. Trimming cost V 5 bases and J 8 bases, with 12 bases left between them. The CDR3 loop is CASSPGGSGYTF. In DNA form, the CDR3 reads TGTGCCAGCAGCCCTGGTGGTAGCGGCTACACCTTC.

To note about this clone: Other DNA sequences in this specimen translate into the identical CDR3. V is TRBV18 and J is TRBJ2-1; TRBD2 aligns across 9 bases. CDR1 is KGHSH and CDR2 is LQKENI in the germline V gene. With V trimmed by 2 bases and J by 7 bases, 6 bases remained unmatched. This CDR3 is built from 15 residues. CDR3 sequence (DNA): TGTGCCAGCTCACCATTAGCGGGAGTTGGAAATGAGCAGTTCTTC. Translating it yields CASSPLAGVGNEQFF.

The CDR3 protein is CASSSRAFAGGTEAFF. DNA for the CDR3: TGTGCCAGCAGCTCGCGGGCATTTGCAGGGGGCACTGAAGCTTTCTTT. The chain couples TRBV5-4 to TRBJ1-1; 7 positions match TRBD1. The germline V gene has CDR1 SGHNT and CDR2 YYREEE (reference sequence). The CDR3 contains 16 residues. V lost 3 bases, J lost 4 bases, and 12 bases stayed unmatched.

The rearrangement uses TRBV27 and TRBJ1-1; maybe TRBD1 (5 bases). V was shortened by 0 bases and J by 0 bases, with 8 bases between the two germline ends. CDR1 and CDR2 (germline): MNHEY, SMNVEV (reference sequence). There are 15 residues in the CDR3. As DNA, the CDR3 is TGTGCCAGCAGTTTATCGGGGGGACTGAACACTGAAGCTTTCTTT. Translating gives CASSLSGGLNTEAFF.